The T cell receptor beta chain under discussion was sequenced for a study of blood T cells in healthy people across ages. At least 6 million PBMCs were isolated per sample. Germline V gives CDR1 ENHRY, CDR2 SYGVKD. The CDR3 has 14 residues. Trimming pared 4 bases from V and 5 bases from J, leaving 12 bases between. Study results and caveats: Both higher diversity and more naive CD4+ cells marked long-lived donors when set against aged donors.

Alongside a J-beta primer mix, a sample-barcoded 5' primer served in a second PCR lasting about 7 to 12 cycles. Each of the cDNA molecules was tagged by a template-switch adaptor with 12 random nucleotides. Using its own MiXCR run on the 5' RACE reads, TCRdb lists one record per CDR3 protein. This sample has roughly 1,500,000 distinct CDR3 sequences, with 30% to 40% found just once. Points on this clonotype: Its specificity is not known.

The sequence was collected from a woman aged 25 to 39 in good health. The chain links TRBV10-3 to TRBJ2-4; maybe TRBD2 (6 bases). The sample was blood. CDR3 amino acids: CAISAWRGQNIQYF. The CDR3 DNA is TGTGCCATCAGTGCCTGGCGGGGCCAAAACATTCAGTACTTC.